Listed below are T cell receptor beta chains from one sample, sequenced in a study of Graves' ophthalmopathy and Graves' hyperthyroidism. TCRdb itself ran the multiplex PCR reads through MiXCR, one entry per CDR3 protein. The profile shows around 400,000 distinct CDR3 sequences, about 18% of them singletons. Sequencing was done on a sample of peripheral blood. Receptors were obtained from a woman aged 18-29 years with Graves' ophthalmopathy. The CDR3 runs from the conserved cysteine through the conserved F or W. Each record gives: clone size, V gene, D gene, J gene, CDR3 protein, CDR3 DNA. D genes are given only for firm matches. Some rows mark clone size as missing; the rest say once, few, many or name a class of expanded clone.

abundance: many; v_gene: TRBV7-8; d_gene: NA; j_gene: TRBJ2-7; CDR3aa: CASGPSDRPYEQYF; CDR3nt: TGTGCCAGCGGCCCTTCCGACAGACCCTACGAGCAGTACTTC
abundance: many; v_gene: TRBV29-1; d_gene: TRBD1; j_gene: TRBJ1-3; CDR3aa: CSVEGQGATGNTIYF; CDR3nt: TGCAGCGTTGAAGGACAGGGGGCGACCGGAAACACCATATATTTT
abundance: many; v_gene: TRBV5-5; d_gene: NA; j_gene: TRBJ2-7; CDR3aa: CASSEGLPRGEQYF; CDR3nt: TGTGCCAGCAGCGAGGGTCTCCCGAGGGGCGAGCAGTACTTC
abundance: many; v_gene: TRBV6-5; d_gene: TRBD1; j_gene: TRBJ1-5; CDR3aa: CATLSRQGGNQPQHF; CDR3nt: TGTGCCACCTTAAGCCGACAGGGTGGGAATCAGCCCCAGCATTTT
abundance: many; v_gene: TRBV6-1; d_gene: TRBD1; j_gene: TRBJ1-2; CDR3aa: CASRDREGYTF; CDR3nt: TGTGCCAGCAGGGACAGGGAGGGCTACACCTTC
abundance: many; v_gene: TRBV27; d_gene: NA; j_gene: TRBJ1-5; CDR3aa: CASSYRPGGDQPQHF; CDR3nt: TGTGCCAGCAGTTACCGCCCTGGGGGCGATCAGCCCCAGCATTTT
abundance: many; v_gene: TRBV6-2/TRBV6-3; d_gene: NA; j_gene: TRBJ2-7; CDR3aa: CASMTLAEQYF; CDR3nt: TGTGCCAGCATGACCTTGGCCGAGCAGTACTTC
abundance: NA; v_gene: TRBV30; d_gene: TRBD2; j_gene: TRBJ2-5; CDR3aa: CASGLAGGRGQETQYF; CDR3nt: TGTGCCTCGGGACTAGCGGGAGGGCGCGGTCAAGAGACCCAGTACTTC
abundance: many; v_gene: TRBV4-1; d_gene: NA; j_gene: TRBJ2-7; CDR3aa: CASSQAVYWEQYF; CDR3nt: TGCGCCAGCAGCCAAGCGGTGTACTGGGAGCAGTACTTC
abundance: many; v_gene: TRBV6-1; d_gene: NA; j_gene: TRBJ1-2; CDR3aa: CASRKGGPQPGYTF; CDR3nt: TGTGCCAGCAGGAAGGGGGGGCCCCAACCTGGCTACACCTTC
abundance: many; v_gene: TRBV27; d_gene: TRBD1; j_gene: TRBJ1-1; CDR3aa: CASRGGQAIPPTEAFF; CDR3nt: TGTGCCAGCAGGGGGGGACAGGCCATCCCCCCCACTGAAGCTTTCTTT
abundance: many; v_gene: TRBV7-8; d_gene: NA; j_gene: TRBJ2-6; CDR3aa: CASSLVGRNSGANVLTF; CDR3nt: TGTGCCAGCAGCTTAGTAGGACGGAACTCTGGGGCCAACGTCCTGACTTTC
abundance: many; v_gene: TRBV30; d_gene: NA; j_gene: TRBJ2-2; CDR3aa: CAWSVLGENTGELFF; CDR3nt: TGTGCCTGGAGTGTACTGGGGGAGAACACCGGGGAGCTGTTTTTT
abundance: many; v_gene: TRBV6-5; d_gene: NA; j_gene: TRBJ2-5; CDR3aa: CASRQWETSIAPETQYF; CDR3nt: TGTGCCAGCAGGCAATGGGAGACTAGTATCGCCCCCGAGACCCAGTACTTC
abundance: many; v_gene: TRBV24-1; d_gene: NA; j_gene: TRBJ2-2; CDR3aa: CATSGTAPNTGELFF; CDR3nt: TGTGCCACCAGTGGGACTGCTCCAAACACCGGGGAGCTGTTTTTT
abundance: many; v_gene: TRBV5-1; d_gene: TRBD2; j_gene: TRBJ2-7; CDR3aa: CASSLGVGSGVSYEQYF; CDR3nt: TGCGCCAGCAGCTTGGGCGTTGGTAGCGGGGTCTCCTACGAGCAGTACTTC
abundance: many; v_gene: TRBV20-1; d_gene: NA; j_gene: TRBJ2-5; CDR3aa: CSAVKLQETQYF; CDR3nt: TGCAGTGCTGTCAAGCTACAAGAGACCCAGTACTTC
abundance: many; v_gene: TRBV30; d_gene: TRBD1; j_gene: TRBJ1-1; CDR3aa: CAWCRDRNTEAFF; CDR3nt: TGTGCCTGGTGTAGGGACAGGAACACTGAAGCTTTCTTT
abundance: many; v_gene: TRBV30; d_gene: NA; j_gene: TRBJ2-1; CDR3aa: CAGTGTGVWEQFF; CDR3nt: TGTGCCGGGACCGGGACCGGGGTGTGGGAGCAGTTCTTC
abundance: many; v_gene: TRBV7-2; d_gene: NA; j_gene: TRBJ2-7; CDR3aa: CASSPRGGYEQYF; CDR3nt: TGTGCCAGCAGCCCCAGAGGCGGATACGAGCAGTACTTC
abundance: NA; v_gene: TRBV15; d_gene: NA; j_gene: TRBJ1-3; CDR3aa: CATSQSSGNTIYF; CDR3nt: TGTGCCACCAGCCAGAGCTCTGGAAACACCATATATTTT
abundance: many; v_gene: TRBV5-1; d_gene: NA; j_gene: TRBJ1-2; CDR3aa: CASSSTSIGDGYTF; CDR3nt: TGCGCCAGCAGCTCAACATCCATCGGAGATGGCTACACCTTC
abundance: many; v_gene: TRBV11-1; d_gene: TRBD2; j_gene: TRBJ2-5; CDR3aa: CASSLSRGGQETQYF; CDR3nt: TGTGCCAGCAGCTTGTCTCGGGGGGGCCAAGAGACCCAGTACTTC
abundance: once; v_gene: TRBV6-5; d_gene: NA; j_gene: TRBJ1-3; CDR3aa: CASSYPYRVPGNTIYF; CDR3nt: TGTGCCAGCAGTTACCCCTACAGGGTGCCGGGAAACACCATATATTTT
abundance: many; v_gene: TRBV6-1; d_gene: TRBD1; j_gene: TRBJ1-1; CDR3aa: CASSAGTAIYTEAFF; CDR3nt: TGTGCCAGCAGTGCAGGGACAGCGATATACACTGAAGCTTTCTTT
abundance: many; v_gene: TRBV24-1; d_gene: NA; j_gene: TRBJ2-4; CDR3aa: CATSDEGKNIQYF; CDR3nt: TGTGCCACCAGTGATGAGGGCAAAAACATTCAGTACTTC
abundance: many; v_gene: TRBV20-1; d_gene: NA; j_gene: TRBJ1-1; CDR3aa: CSARRAGNMNTEAFF; CDR3nt: TGCAGTGCTAGGAGGGCCGGGAACATGAACACTGAAGCTTTCTTT
abundance: many; v_gene: TRBV28; d_gene: NA; j_gene: TRBJ2-5; CDR3aa: CASSLFGGRETQYF; CDR3nt: TGTGCCAGCAGTTTATTCGGGGGTCGAGAGACCCAGTACTTC
abundance: many; v_gene: TRBV6-5; d_gene: NA; j_gene: TRBJ1-6; CDR3aa: CASSSQGSGSYNSPLHF; CDR3nt: TGTGCCAGCAGTTCACAGGGATCCGGCTCCTATAATTCACCCCTCCACTTT
abundance: NA; v_gene: TRBV30; d_gene: TRBD1; j_gene: TRBJ2-6; CDR3aa: CARSRDRGPGANVLTF; CDR3nt: TGTGCCCGGAGCCGGGACAGGGGGCCTGGGGCCAACGTCCTGACTTTC
abundance: many; v_gene: TRBV5-1; d_gene: TRBD1; j_gene: TRBJ2-3; CDR3aa: CASSMGTGVSTDTQYF; CDR3nt: TGCGCCAGCAGCATGGGGACAGGGGTTAGCACAGATACGCAGTATTTT
abundance: NA; v_gene: TRBV12-3/TRBV12-4; d_gene: NA; j_gene: TRBJ1-5; CDR3aa: CASSFPQQGQPQHF; CDR3nt: TGTGCCAGCAGTTTCCCCCAACAGGGCCAGCCCCAGCATTTT
abundance: many; v_gene: TRBV15; d_gene: TRBD1; j_gene: TRBJ1-2; CDR3aa: CATSLAIGQGDYGYTF; CDR3nt: TGTGCCACCAGCTTAGCGATAGGACAGGGAGACTATGGCTACACCTTC
abundance: many; v_gene: TRBV12-3/TRBV12-4; d_gene: NA; j_gene: TRBJ1-1; CDR3aa: CASSLLRAATEAFF; CDR3nt: TGTGCCAGCAGTTTATTACGGGCGGCCACTGAAGCTTTCTTT
abundance: many; v_gene: TRBV10-3; d_gene: TRBD1; j_gene: TRBJ1-1; CDR3aa: CAISEWGQEAFF; CDR3nt: TGTGCCATCAGTGAATGGGGACAGGAAGCTTTCTTT
abundance: many; v_gene: TRBV4-1; d_gene: NA; j_gene: TRBJ1-5; CDR3aa: CASSQEGGYSNQPQHF; CDR3nt: TGCGCCAGCAGCCAAGAAGGGGGGTATAGCAATCAGCCCCAGCATTTT
abundance: many; v_gene: TRBV7-3; d_gene: NA; j_gene: TRBJ1-1; CDR3aa: CASSLSGTRALSEAFF; CDR3nt: TGTGCCAGCAGCTTAAGCGGCACCCGGGCATTATCTGAAGCTTTCTTT
abundance: many; v_gene: TRBV28; d_gene: NA; j_gene: TRBJ2-5; CDR3aa: CASLMMGVSQETQYF; CDR3nt: TGTGCCAGCTTGATGATGGGGGTCAGTCAAGAGACCCAGTACTTC
abundance: many; v_gene: TRBV7-2; d_gene: TRBD1; j_gene: TRBJ2-5; CDR3aa: CASSPDRDQETQYF; CDR3nt: TGTGCCAGCAGTCCGGACAGGGACCAAGAGACCCAGTACTTC
abundance: few; v_gene: TRBV27; d_gene: TRBD2; j_gene: TRBJ2-6; CDR3aa: CASSFRTRFPGPSSGANVLTF; CDR3nt: TGTGCCAGCAGTTTTAGGACTAGGTTCCCAGGGCCCAGCTCTGGGGCCAACGTCCTGACTTTC
abundance: few; v_gene: TRBV6-2/TRBV6-3; d_gene: NA; j_gene: TRBJ1-1; CDR3aa: CASSSALGGGTEAFF; CDR3nt: TGTGCCAGCAGTTCCGCTCTTGGGGGCGGCACTGAAGCTTTCTTT
abundance: many; v_gene: TRBV11-2; d_gene: NA; j_gene: TRBJ1-5; CDR3aa: CASNTFRGELRNQPQHF; CDR3nt: TGTGCCAGCAACACGTTCCGGGGGGAGTTAAGGAATCAGCCCCAGCATTTT
abundance: few; v_gene: TRBV28; d_gene: TRBD2; j_gene: TRBJ2-5; CDR3aa: CASRTFLGGGAQETQYF; CDR3nt: TGTGCCAGCAGAACTTTTCTAGGCGGGGGGGCTCAAGAGACCCAGTACTTC
abundance: many; v_gene: TRBV6-1; d_gene: NA; j_gene: TRBJ1-5; CDR3aa: CASIDRRGLQPQHF; CDR3nt: TGTGCCAGCATTGACAGGCGGGGGCTTCAGCCCCAGCATTTT
abundance: many; v_gene: TRBV6-2/TRBV6-3; d_gene: NA; j_gene: TRBJ2-2; CDR3aa: CASSVLIYTGELFF; CDR3nt: TGTGCCAGCAGTGTTCTTATCTACACCGGGGAGCTGTTTTTT
abundance: many; v_gene: TRBV7-3; d_gene: NA; j_gene: TRBJ1-2; CDR3aa: CASTHNRANYGYTF; CDR3nt: TGTGCCAGCACCCACAACAGGGCGAACTATGGCTACACCTTC
abundance: many; v_gene: TRBV3-1; d_gene: NA; j_gene: TRBJ1-6; CDR3aa: CASRQGWAHGSPLHF; CDR3nt: TGTGCCAGCAGACAGGGCTGGGCGCACGGTTCACCCCTCCACTTT
abundance: many; v_gene: TRBV27; d_gene: NA; j_gene: TRBJ1-5; CDR3aa: CASSLSMNQPQHF; CDR3nt: TGTGCCAGCAGTTTATCCATGAATCAGCCCCAGCATTTT
abundance: few; v_gene: TRBV7-8; d_gene: NA; j_gene: TRBJ2-7; CDR3aa: CASSLLQGSEQYF; CDR3nt: TGTGCCAGCAGCCTATTACAGGGCTCCGAGCAGTACTTC
abundance: many; v_gene: TRBV7-2; d_gene: TRBD2; j_gene: TRBJ2-1; CDR3aa: CASSPPGRGGNEQFF; CDR3nt: TGTGCCAGCAGCCCACCGGGGCGGGGGGGCAATGAGCAGTTCTTC
abundance: many; v_gene: TRBV29-1; d_gene: TRBD1; j_gene: TRBJ2-2; CDR3aa: CSADRGRMTNTGELFF; CDR3nt: TGCAGCGCGGACAGGGGGCGGATGACGAACACCGGGGAGCTGTTTTTT
abundance: NA; v_gene: TRBV28; d_gene: NA; j_gene: TRBJ1-1; CDR3aa: CASSASFSNTEAFF; CDR3nt: TGTGCCAGCAGTGCCTCGTTCTCGAACACTGAAGCTTTCTTT
abundance: many; v_gene: TRBV19; d_gene: TRBD1; j_gene: TRBJ2-2; CDR3aa: CASRPTGGWTGELFF; CDR3nt: TGTGCCAGCAGACCAACAGGGGGCTGGACCGGGGAGCTGTTTTTT